This TCR beta chain came from a study of blood T cell repertoires in COVID-19 (TCRdb year 2020). Background for the entire study: Samples from collaborators originated in the United States, Italy and Spain and spanned both the acute and convalescent phases of COVID-19. The material from the prospective study consisted of cDNA or gDNA derived from T cells, B-cell-depleted T cells, or PBMCs. Deeply sampled blood TCRbeta repertoires from subjects exposed to, actively infected with, or recovered from COVID-19 were included in the dataset. The repertoires were released in a freely available public database intended as a resource for research on the immune response to SARS-CoV-2. Samples were obtained from the ongoing ImmuneRACE study (first 160 participants) and from some 1,300 subjects provided by 6 global collaborators. Nearly every sample came with metadata listing a de-identified subject ID, COVID-19 status, age in years and sex. Where HLA class I and class II types were available, the types were taken from metadata supplied by the sample provider, not from assay-based typing.

TCRbeta CDR3 regions were amplified from genomic DNA by means of the immunoSEQ Assay, a bias-controlled multiplex PCR. For the original study's pipeline: The number of nucleated cells in each sample was estimated by amplification of reference gene primers within the assay. Sequence reads were collapsed and filtered to measure the absolute abundance of every unique TCRbeta CDR3 rearrangement. For each sample, productive Simpson clonality was calculated as the square root of Simpson's diversity index across productive rearrangements. In TCRdb, the immuneACCESS table is reduced to in-frame sequences with V and J assigned. These tables do not hold every clone; where another copy was compared, an unresolved V gene accounts for under half, and the others remain unexplained. Clone size and V and J calls were adopted from that table, with D and trimming inferred from the DNA. Within this sample are around 250,000 clones, with roughly nine tenths of them counted one time only. The ten biggest clones cover about 1.2% of the sample.

The paper as a whole reports these results and caveats: The amount of clinical and demographic metadata varied by source and participant and was provided uncurated.

As to this clone: It lacks a known antigen. Base qualities were left out, and no much larger clone turns up one base away.

Enrolling through a virtual design, the prospective study's participants ranged in age from roughly 18 to 100 years and lived across 24 United States geographic areas. In the prospective study, participants were assigned to cohorts based on the clinical history participants reported in a screening survey and a study questionnaire. Each participant in the prospective study had whole blood, serum and a nasopharyngeal or oropharyngeal swab collected by mobile phlebotomists. Prospective study participants could optionally give additional blood draws and questionnaires over an approximately 2-month period. Before DNA extraction, blood samples from the prospective study were shipped at room temperature or frozen. Sequences LGHNA (CDR1) and YSLEER (CDR2) are obtained from the germline V gene. The CDR3 holds 14 amino acids from the cysteine to the phenylalanine. Only the CDR3 portion is preserved as DNA: 42 bases, with reading frame beginning at the first base. At the junction V is shortened by 1 base and J by 5 bases, with 8 bases in between.

What was sequenced was PBMCs or T cells enriched from blood (not recorded which). The rearranged chain carries TRBV4-3 and TRBJ1-4; TRBD1 might be the D gene, on 5 matching bases. This clonotype was obtained from a human donor in a cohort exposed to, infected with or recovered from COVID-19 (not recorded which). The donor label of this sample is uncertain. CDR3 protein: CASSQGQLNEKLFF. Here is the DNA: TGCGCCAGCAGCCAAGGACAGTTGAATGAAAAACTGTTTTTT.